In this sample, the clone carrying this T cell receptor (beta chain) turned up a few times. The CDR3 is 12 residues long. Germline lookup yields CDR1 SGDLS and CDR2 YYNGEE. Trimming cost V 4 bases and J 4 bases, with 7 bases left between them. This sample is drawn from a study of blood T cell repertoires in COVID-19. Per the original methods: Reference gene primer amplification gave estimated nucleated cell counts. The assay was immunoSEQ multiplex PCR, and TCRdb's table has in-frame clones only and misses some. That table gives V, J and clone size, and the DNA gave D and trimming. This sample has 180,000 or so clones, with approximately 83% found just once.

The V gene is TRBV9, the J gene TRBJ2-3, with unresolved D. The TCR comes from a man aged 55 to 70 with acute or convalescent COVID-19. Material: peripheral blood. Here the CDR3 DNA reads TGTGCCAGCAGCCGAGCCGCAGATACGCAGTATTTT. Residues: CASSRAADTQYF.